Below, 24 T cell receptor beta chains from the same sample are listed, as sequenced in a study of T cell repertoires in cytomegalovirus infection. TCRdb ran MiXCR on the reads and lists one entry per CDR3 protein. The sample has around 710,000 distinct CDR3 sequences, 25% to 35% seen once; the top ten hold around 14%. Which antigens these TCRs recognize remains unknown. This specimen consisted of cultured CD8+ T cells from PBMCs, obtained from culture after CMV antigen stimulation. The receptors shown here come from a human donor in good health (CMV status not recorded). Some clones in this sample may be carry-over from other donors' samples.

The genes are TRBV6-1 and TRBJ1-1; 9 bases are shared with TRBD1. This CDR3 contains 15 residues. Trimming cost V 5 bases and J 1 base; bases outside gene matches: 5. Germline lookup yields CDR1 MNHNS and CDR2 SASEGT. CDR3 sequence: CASSIDRGSNTEAFF. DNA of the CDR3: TGTGCCAGCAGTATTGACAGGGGGTCGAACACTGAAGCTTTCTTT.

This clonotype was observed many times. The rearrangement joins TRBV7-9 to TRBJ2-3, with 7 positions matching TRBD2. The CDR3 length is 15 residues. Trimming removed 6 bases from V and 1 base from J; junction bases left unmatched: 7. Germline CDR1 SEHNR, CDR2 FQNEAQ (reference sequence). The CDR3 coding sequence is TGTGCCAGCAGATCAAGCGGGGATGGCACAGATACGCAGTATTTT. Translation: CASRSSGDGTDTQYF.

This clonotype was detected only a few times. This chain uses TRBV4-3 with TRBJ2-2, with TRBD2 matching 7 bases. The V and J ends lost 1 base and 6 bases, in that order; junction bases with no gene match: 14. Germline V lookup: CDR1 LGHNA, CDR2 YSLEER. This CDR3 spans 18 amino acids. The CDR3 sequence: CASSQGIGGGFLSGELFF. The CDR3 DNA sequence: TGCGCCAGCAGCCAAGGGATTGGGGGGGGATTTCTCTCCGGGGAGCTGTTTTTT.

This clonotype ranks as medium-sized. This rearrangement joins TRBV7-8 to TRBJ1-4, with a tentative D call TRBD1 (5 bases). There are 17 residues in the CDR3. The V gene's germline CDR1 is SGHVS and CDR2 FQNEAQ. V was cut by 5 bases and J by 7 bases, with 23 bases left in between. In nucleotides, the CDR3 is TGTGCCAGCAGCCCAGACAGACTAGTGGGTACAACTGAAAAACTGTTTTTT. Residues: CASSPDRLVGTTEKLFF.

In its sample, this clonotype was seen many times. DNA for the CDR3: TGTGCCAGCAGCTTCAGTACAGGGGGAAAAGGGAATGAGCAGTTCTTC. Its protein product is CASSFSTGGKGNEQFF. V is TRBV7-9 and J is TRBJ2-1, with TRBD1 identical over 8 bases. CDR1 SEHNR and CDR2 FQNEAQ come from the germline V gene (reference sequence). J gave up 7 bases and V 3 bases, and 11 bases lay outside the gene matches. This CDR3 is built from 16 residues.

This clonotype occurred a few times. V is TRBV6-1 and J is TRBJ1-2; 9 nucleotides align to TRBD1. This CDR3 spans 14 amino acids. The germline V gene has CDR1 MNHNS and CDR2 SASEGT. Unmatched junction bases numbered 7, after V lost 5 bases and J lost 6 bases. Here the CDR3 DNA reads TGTGCCAGCAGTTACGTACAGGGGGCAGATGGCTACACCTTC. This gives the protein CASSYVQGADGYTF.

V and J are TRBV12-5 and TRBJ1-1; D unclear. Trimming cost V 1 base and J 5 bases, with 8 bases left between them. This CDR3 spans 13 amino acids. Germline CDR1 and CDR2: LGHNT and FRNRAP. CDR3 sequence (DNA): TGTGCTAGTGGTTTGGACGTGGGTACTGAAGCTTTCTTT. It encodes CASGLDVGTEAFF.

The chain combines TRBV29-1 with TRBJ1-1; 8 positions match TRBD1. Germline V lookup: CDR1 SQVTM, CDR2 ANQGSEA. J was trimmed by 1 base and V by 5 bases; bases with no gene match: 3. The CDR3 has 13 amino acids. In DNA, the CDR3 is TGCAGCGTTCTGACAGGGGCGAACACTGAAGCTTTCTTT. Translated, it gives CSVLTGANTEAFF.

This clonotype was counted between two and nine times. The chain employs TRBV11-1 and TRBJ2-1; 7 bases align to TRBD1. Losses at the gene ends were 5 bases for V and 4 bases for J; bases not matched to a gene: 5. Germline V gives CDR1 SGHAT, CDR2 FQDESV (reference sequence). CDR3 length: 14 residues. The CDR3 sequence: CASSPPGQYNEQFF. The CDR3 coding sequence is TGTGCCAGCAGCCCACCGGGACAGTACAATGAGCAGTTCTTC.

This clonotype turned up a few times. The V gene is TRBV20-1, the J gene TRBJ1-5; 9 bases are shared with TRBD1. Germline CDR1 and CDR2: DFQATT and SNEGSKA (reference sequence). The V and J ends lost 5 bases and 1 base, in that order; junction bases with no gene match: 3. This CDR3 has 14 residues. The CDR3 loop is CSAGGTGSNQPQHF. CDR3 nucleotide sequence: TGCAGTGCTGGTGGGACAGGGAGCAATCAGCCCCAGCATTTT.

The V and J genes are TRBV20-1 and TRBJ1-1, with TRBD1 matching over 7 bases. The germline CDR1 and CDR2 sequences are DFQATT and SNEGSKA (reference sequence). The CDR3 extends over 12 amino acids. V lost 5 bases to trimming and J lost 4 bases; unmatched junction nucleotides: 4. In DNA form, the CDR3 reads TGCAGTGCTCGTCGACAGGGCACTGAAGCTTTCTTT. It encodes CSARRQGTEAFF.

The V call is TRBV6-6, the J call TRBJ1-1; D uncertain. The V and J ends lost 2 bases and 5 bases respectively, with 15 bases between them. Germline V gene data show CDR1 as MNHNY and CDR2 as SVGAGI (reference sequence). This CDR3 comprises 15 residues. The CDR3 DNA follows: TGTGCCAGCAGTTACCCAGTCGGTGGTGAGACTGAAGCTTTCTTT. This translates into CASSYPVGGETEAFF.

CDR3 residues: CASSERGEGLGETQYF. DNA of the CDR3: TGTGCCAGCAGTGAAAGGGGAGAGGGGTTGGGAGAGACCCAGTACTTC. V usage is TRBV6-1 and J usage is TRBJ2-5; either TRBD1 or TRBD2 may fit D (5 bases each). The CDR3 loop spans 16 amino acids. Germline V lookup: CDR1 MNHNS, CDR2 SASEGT. The V end was cut by 2 bases, the J end by 4 bases, with 17 bases between.

In nucleotides, the CDR3 is TGTGCCAGCAGCTTAGCTGTTGAAAAACTGTTTTTT. Translation gives CASSLAVEKLFF. The chain uses TRBV7-9 and TRBJ1-4; unclear D gene. The germline V and J ends were trimmed by 0 bases and 7 bases, with 3 bases remaining between them. Looked up from germline, CDR1 is SEHNR and CDR2 is FQNEAQ (reference sequence). The CDR3 covers 12 residues.

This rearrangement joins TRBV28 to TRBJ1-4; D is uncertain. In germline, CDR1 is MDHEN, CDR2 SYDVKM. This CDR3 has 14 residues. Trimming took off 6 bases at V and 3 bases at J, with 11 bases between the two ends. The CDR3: CASRRVGSNEKLFF. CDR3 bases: TGTGCCAGCAGAAGAGTAGGTTCTAATGAAAAACTGTTTTTT.

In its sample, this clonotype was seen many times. The CDR3 DNA reads as TGTGCCAGCAGCTTCCAACAGGGGATCTATGGCTACACCTTC. This translates into CASSFQQGIYGYTF. The V gene is TRBV28, the J gene TRBJ1-2; the match to TRBD1 covers 7 bases. The J segment lost 4 bases and the V segment lost 6 bases, leaving 8 bases of the junction unmatched. Germline CDR1 and CDR2: MDHEN and SYDVKM. The CDR3 consists of 14 residues.

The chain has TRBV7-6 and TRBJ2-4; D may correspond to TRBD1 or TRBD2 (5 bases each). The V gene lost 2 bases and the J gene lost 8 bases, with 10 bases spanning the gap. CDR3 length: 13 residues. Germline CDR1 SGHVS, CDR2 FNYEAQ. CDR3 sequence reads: CASSLMGRDIQYF. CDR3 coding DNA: TGTGCCAGCAGCTTAATGGGACGGGACATTCAGTACTTC.

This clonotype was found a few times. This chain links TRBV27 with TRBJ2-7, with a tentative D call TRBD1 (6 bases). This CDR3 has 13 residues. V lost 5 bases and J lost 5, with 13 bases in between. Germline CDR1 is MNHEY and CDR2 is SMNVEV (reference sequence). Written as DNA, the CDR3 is TGTGCCAGCAGTCGGACAGCTTCAAACGAGCAGTACTTC. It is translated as CASSRTASNEQYF.

The CDR3 nucleotides are TGTGCCAGCAGCCAAGAAACCCTAGCGGGGGGACTCACAGATACGCAGTATTTT. Its translation is CASSQETLAGGLTDTQYF. J is TRBJ2-3 and V is TRBV4-2; 11 bases map to TRBD2. V lost 0 bases and J lost 2; bases outside the gene matches: 7. The V gene's germline CDR1 is LGHNA and CDR2 YNFKEQ. The CDR3 runs 18 residues.

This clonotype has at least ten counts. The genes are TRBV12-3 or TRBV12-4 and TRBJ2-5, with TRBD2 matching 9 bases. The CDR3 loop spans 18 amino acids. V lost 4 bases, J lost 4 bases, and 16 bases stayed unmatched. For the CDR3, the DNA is TGTGCCAGCAGTTCCCCCCATGGTGTAGCGGGGGAGAGAGAGACCCAGTACTTC. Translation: CASSSPHGVAGERETQYF.

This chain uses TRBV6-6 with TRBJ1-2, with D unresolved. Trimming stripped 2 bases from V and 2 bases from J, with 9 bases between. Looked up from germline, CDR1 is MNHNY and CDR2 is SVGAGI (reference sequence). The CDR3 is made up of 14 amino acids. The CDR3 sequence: CASSYRVENYGYTF. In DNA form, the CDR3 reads TGTGCCAGCAGTTACAGGGTGGAAAACTATGGCTACACCTTC.

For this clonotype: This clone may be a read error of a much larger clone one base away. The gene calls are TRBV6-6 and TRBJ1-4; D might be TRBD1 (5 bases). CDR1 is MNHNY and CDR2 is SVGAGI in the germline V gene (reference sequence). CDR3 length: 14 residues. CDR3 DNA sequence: TGTACCAGCAGTTACCTGGGGGTTAACGAAAAACTGTTTTTT. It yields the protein CTSSYLGVNEKLFF.

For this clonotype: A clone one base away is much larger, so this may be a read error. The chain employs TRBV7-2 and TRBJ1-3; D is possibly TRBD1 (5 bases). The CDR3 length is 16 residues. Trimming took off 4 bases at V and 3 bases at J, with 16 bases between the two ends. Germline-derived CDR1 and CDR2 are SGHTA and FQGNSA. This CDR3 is CASSSSPGEVGNTIYF. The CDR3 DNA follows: TGTGCCAGCAGCTCAAGCCCGGGGGAAGTTGGAAACACCATATATTTT.

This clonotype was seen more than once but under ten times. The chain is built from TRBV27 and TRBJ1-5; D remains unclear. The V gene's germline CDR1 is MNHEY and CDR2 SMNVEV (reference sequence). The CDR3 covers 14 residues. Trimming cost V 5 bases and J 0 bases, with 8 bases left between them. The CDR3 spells CASSPQTSNQPQHF. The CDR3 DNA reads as TGTGCCAGCAGTCCACAGACTAGCAATCAGCCCCAGCATTTT.